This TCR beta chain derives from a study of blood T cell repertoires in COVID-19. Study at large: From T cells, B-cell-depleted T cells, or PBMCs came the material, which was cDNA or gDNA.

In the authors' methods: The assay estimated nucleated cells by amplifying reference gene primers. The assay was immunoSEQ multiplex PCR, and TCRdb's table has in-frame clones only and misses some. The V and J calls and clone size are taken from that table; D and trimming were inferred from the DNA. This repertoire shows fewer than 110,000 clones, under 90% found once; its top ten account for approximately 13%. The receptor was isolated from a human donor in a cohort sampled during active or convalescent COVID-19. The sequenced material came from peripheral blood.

This CDR3 reads CASSPGGDSPLHF. Here the CDR3 DNA reads TGTGCCAGCAGTCCAGGGGGCGACTCACCCCTCCACTTT. The genes are TRBV12-3 or TRBV12-4 and TRBJ1-6; 8 bases align to TRBD1. This CDR3 comprises 13 residues. Trimming cost V 5 bases and J 10 bases; bases outside gene matches: 4.